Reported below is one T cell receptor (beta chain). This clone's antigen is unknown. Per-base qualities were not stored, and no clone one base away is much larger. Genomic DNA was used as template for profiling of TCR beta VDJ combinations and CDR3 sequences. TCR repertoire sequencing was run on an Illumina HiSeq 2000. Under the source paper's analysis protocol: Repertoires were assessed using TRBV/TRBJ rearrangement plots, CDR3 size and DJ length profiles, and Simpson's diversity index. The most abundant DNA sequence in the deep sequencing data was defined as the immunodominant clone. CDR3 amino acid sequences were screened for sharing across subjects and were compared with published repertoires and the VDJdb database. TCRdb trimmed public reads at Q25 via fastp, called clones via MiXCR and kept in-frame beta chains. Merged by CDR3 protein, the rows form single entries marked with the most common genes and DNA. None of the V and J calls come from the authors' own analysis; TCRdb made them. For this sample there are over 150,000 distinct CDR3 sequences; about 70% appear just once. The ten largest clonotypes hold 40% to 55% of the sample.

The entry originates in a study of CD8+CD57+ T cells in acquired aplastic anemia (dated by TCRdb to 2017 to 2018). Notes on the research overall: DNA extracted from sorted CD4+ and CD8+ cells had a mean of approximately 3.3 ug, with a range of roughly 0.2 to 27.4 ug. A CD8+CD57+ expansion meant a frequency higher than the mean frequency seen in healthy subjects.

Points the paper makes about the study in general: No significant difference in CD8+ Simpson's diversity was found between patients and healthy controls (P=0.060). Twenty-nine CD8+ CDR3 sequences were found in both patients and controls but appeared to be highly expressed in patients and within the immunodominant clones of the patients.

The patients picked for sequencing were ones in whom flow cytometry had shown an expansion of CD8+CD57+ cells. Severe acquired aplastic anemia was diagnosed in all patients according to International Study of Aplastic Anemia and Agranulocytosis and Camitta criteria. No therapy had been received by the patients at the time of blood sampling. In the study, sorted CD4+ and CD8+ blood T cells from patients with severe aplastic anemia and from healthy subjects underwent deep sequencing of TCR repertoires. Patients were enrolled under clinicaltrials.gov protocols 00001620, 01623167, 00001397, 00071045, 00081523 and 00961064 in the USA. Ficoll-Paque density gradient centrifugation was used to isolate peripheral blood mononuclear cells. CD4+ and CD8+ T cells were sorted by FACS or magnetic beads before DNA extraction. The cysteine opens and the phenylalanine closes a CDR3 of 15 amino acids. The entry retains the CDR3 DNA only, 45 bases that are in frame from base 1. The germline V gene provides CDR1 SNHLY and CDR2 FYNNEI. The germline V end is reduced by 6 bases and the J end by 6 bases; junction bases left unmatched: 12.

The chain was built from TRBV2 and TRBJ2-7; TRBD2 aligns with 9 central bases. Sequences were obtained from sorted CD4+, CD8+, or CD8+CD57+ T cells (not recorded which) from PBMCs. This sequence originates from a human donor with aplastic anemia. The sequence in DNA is TGTGCCAGCAGCCAGGGGGGCGCGGGAGGGGGCGAGCAGTACTTC. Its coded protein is CASSQGGAGGGEQYF.